Listed below are T cell receptor beta chains from one sample, sequenced in a study of control samples from healthy donors and cancer patients. Using immunoSEQ multiplex PCR, the repertoire was profiled, and TCRdb retains in-frame clones only, with some absent. The table has about 110,000 clones, 80% to 95% seen once. What was sequenced was blood. These receptor sequences come from a woman between 18 and 29 years old in good health. Each CDR3 is given with its conserved first and last residue. A D gene is named only where the DNA matches it firmly. Size tells how often a clone was seen (once, few, many) or the class of an expanded clone, and some rows leave it out.

v_gene	d_gene	abundance	j_gene	CDR3aa	CDR3nt
TRBV28	TRBD2	.	TRBJ2-3	CATKAGGPDTQYF	TGTGCCACCAAAGCGGGAGGGCCAGATACGCAGTATTTT
TRBV6-5	TRBD1	.	TRBJ1-1	CASTPGQGGAFF	TGTGCCAGCACCCCGGGACAGGGGGGAGCTTTCTTT
TRBV27	.	.	TRBJ1-2	CASSEGGGLGNYGYTF	TGTGCCAGCAGCGAGGGAGGAGGGCTGGGTAACTATGGCTACACCTTC
TRBV7-2	TRBD2	.	TRBJ2-3	CASSLGSSGRSNTQYF	TGTGCCAGCAGCTTAGGGTCTAGCGGGAGATCGAATACGCAGTATTTT
TRBV28	.	.	TRBJ2-7	CASSPRYGKYF	TGTGCCAGCAGCCCGCGGTACGGGAAGTACTTC
TRBV11-1	TRBD1	.	TRBJ2-3	CASSTRQGHSDTQYF	TGTGCCAGCAGCACGCGACAGGGTCACTCAGATACGCAGTATTTT
TRBV7-9	.	.	TRBJ2-7	CASSPATWAGEGSYEQYF	TGTGCCAGCAGCCCAGCTACTTGGGCAGGGGAAGGTTCCTACGAGCAGTACTTC
TRBV27	.	.	TRBJ2-3	CASSLTGADTQYF	TGTGCCAGCAGTTTAACGGGAGCAGATACGCAGTATTTT
TRBV9	.	.	TRBJ1-6	CASSPSDSPLHF	TGTGCCAGCAGCCCCTCAGATTCACCCCTCCACTTT
TRBV27	TRBD1	many	TRBJ2-1	CASSSQGTGSGNEQFF	TGTGCCAGCAGTTCCCAGGGGACAGGGTCCGGGAATGAGCAGTTCTTC
TRBV2	TRBD1	.	TRBJ1-2	CASRTGTGGYGYTF	TGTGCCAGCAGGACCGGGACAGGGGGCTATGGCTACACCTTC
TRBV4-3	.	.	TRBJ1-2	CASSQLGGAYGYTF	TGCGCCAGCAGCCAACTCGGGGGGGCCTATGGCTACACCTTC
TRBV11-2	.	.	TRBJ2-1	CASSFSRGVIEQFF	TGTGCCAGCAGCTTCTCTCGCGGAGTTATTGAGCAGTTCTTC
TRBV11-2	.	.	TRBJ2-7	CASSSSWGRGGGEQYF	TGTGCCAGCAGCTCTTCTTGGGGGCGGGGCGGAGGGGAGCAGTACTTC
TRBV7-9	.	.	TRBJ2-2	CASSQTGAGRNGELFF	TGTGCCAGCAGCCAGACGGGAGCGGGTCGAAACGGGGAGCTGTTTTTT
TRBV28	TRBD1	few	TRBJ2-2	CASRGQPTGELFF	TGTGCCAGCAGGGGACAGCCCACCGGGGAGCTGTTTTTT
TRBV4-3	.	.	TRBJ1-1	CASSQDPGGDTEAFF	TGCGCCAGCAGCCAAGATCCGGGTGGGGACACTGAAGCTTTCTTT
TRBV7-2	TRBD2	once	TRBJ2-3	CASSFVSSSGTPTQYF	TGTGCCAGCAGCTTCGTTTCCTCTAGCGGGACCCCGACGCAGTATTTT
TRBV6-2/TRBV6-3	.	.	TRBJ2-5	CASSYEEGETQYF	TGTGCCAGCAGTTACGAAGAAGGAGAGACCCAGTACTTC
TRBV7-8	.	few	TRBJ1-3	CASSLEFRLRGHAGNTIYF	TGTGCCAGCAGCTTAGAGTTTCGGTTGAGGGGCCATGCTGGAAACACCATATATTTT
TRBV7-2	.	.	TRBJ2-7	CASSLTGGLTPYEQYF	TGTGCCAGCAGCTTAACAGGCGGGCTAACACCCTACGAGCAGTACTTC
TRBV28	TRBD2	once	TRBJ2-7	CASSLILAGGSYEQYF	TGTGCCAGCAGTTTAATTCTAGCGGGAGGGTCCTACGAGCAGTACTTC
TRBV24-1	.	.	TRBJ2-7	CATSDLGQTESSYEQYF	TGTGCCACCAGTGATTTGGGACAGACAGAAAGCTCCTACGAGCAGTACTTC
TRBV5-6	.	.	TRBJ2-3	CASSLNTDTQYF	TGTGCCAGCAGCTTAAACACAGATACGCAGTATTTT
TRBV19	.	.	TRBJ1-4	CASSVGSRNEKLFF	TGTGCCAGTAGTGTGGGAAGCCGGAATGAAAAACTGTTTTTT
TRBV5-6	.	.	TRBJ2-5	CASSLAPSAETQYF	TGTGCCAGCAGCTTGGCCCCCTCCGCCGAGACCCAGTACTTC
TRBV3-1/TRBV3-2	TRBD2	.	TRBJ2-1	CASSYGRGMYNEQFF	TGTGCCAGCAGCTACGGGCGGGGGATGTACAATGAGCAGTTCTTC
TRBV19	.	.	TRBJ2-7	CASSNSYEQYF	TGTGCCAGTAGTAACTCCTACGAGCAGTACTTC
TRBV3-1/TRBV3-2	.	.	TRBJ1-4	CASSRGDGLFF	TGTGCCAGCAGCCGGGGGGACGGGCTGTTTTTT
TRBV28	.	once	TRBJ2-3	CASSLGGANTDTQYF	TGTGCCAGCAGTTTAGGGGGGGCCAACACAGATACGCAGTATTTT
TRBV5-1	.	.	TRBJ1-1	CASSLRSGNTEAFF	TGCGCCAGCAGCTTGCGATCAGGAAACACTGAAGCTTTCTTT
TRBV19	.	.	TRBJ2-2	CASMSGEVNTGELFF	TGTGCCAGTATGTCGGGGGAGGTGAACACCGGGGAGCTGTTTTTT
TRBV14	TRBD1	.	TRBJ1-6	CASSDRVYNSPLHF	TGTGCCAGCAGCGACAGGGTCTATAATTCACCCCTCCACTTT
TRBV24-1	.	.	TRBJ2-1	CATSDQRGLVEQFF	TGTGCCACCAGTGATCAAAGGGGACTTGTTGAGCAGTTCTTC
TRBV25-1	.	.	TRBJ2-5	CASSEMRGRQETQYF	TGTGCCAGCAGTGAAATGAGGGGACGGCAAGAGACCCAGTACTTC
TRBV4-3	TRBD2	.	TRBJ2-7	CASSQLAGSSYEQYF	TGCGCCAGCAGCCAGTTAGCGGGCAGCTCCTACGAGCAGTACTTC
TRBV12-3/TRBV12-4	.	.	TRBJ1-4	CASSYGGDEKLFF	TGTGCCAGCAGTTACGGGGGCGACGAAAAACTGTTTTTT
TRBV27	.	.	TRBJ2-7	CASSLFGGREQYF	TGTGCCAGCAGTTTATTCGGGGGGCGCGAGCAGTACTTC
TRBV4-3	.	.	TRBJ1-2	CASSTTHGSRYNYGYTF	TGCGCCAGCAGTACGACCCATGGGAGCAGATACAACTATGGCTACACCTTC
TRBV19	.	.	TRBJ1-1	CASIRGGRGVGAEAFF	TGTGCCAGTATTCGGGGAGGACGGGGGGTAGGTGCTGAAGCTTTCTTT
TRBV12-2	.	.	TRBJ2-7	CASRGGYEQYF	TGTGCAAGTCGGGGGGGCTACGAGCAGTACTTC
TRBV27	TRBD1	.	TRBJ2-7	CASSLYGTGSYEQYF	TGTGCCAGCAGTTTATACGGGACAGGTTCCTACGAGCAGTACTTC
TRBV30	.	.	TRBJ2-7	CAWSAGSAYEQYF	TGTGCCTGGAGTGCTGGGAGCGCCTACGAGCAGTACTTC
TRBV4-3	.	.	TRBJ2-7	CASSQDGVEQYF	TGCGCCAGCAGCCAAGACGGCGTGGAGCAGTACTTC
TRBV9	TRBD1	.	TRBJ1-1	CASSGTGKVAEAFF	TGTGCCAGCAGCGGGACAGGGAAGGTCGCTGAAGCTTTCTTT
TRBV28	TRBD1	.	TRBJ1-2	CASSTGQHGYTF	TGTGCCAGCAGTACGGGACAGCACGGCTACACCTTC